The rows below give T cell receptor beta chains drawn from one sample of a study of T cell repertoires in cytomegalovirus infection. MiXCR, run by TCRdb on the reads, gives a single entry per CDR3 protein. The sample shows some 400,000 distinct CDR3 sequences, about a sixth of them seen only once. Sequenced: PBMCs. The receptors originated from a human donor in good health (CMV status not recorded). Some clones in this sample may be carry-over from other donors' samples. Each CDR3 is given with its conserved first and last residue. Fields, in order: J gene, D gene, clone size, V gene, CDR3 DNA, CDR3 protein. D genes are given only for firm matches. The size field is filled for only some rows; it gives once, few, many or a size class.

>TRBJ2-5|.|.|TRBV7-2
TGTGCCAGCAGCTTGACCGTCTGGGCAGAGACCCAGTACTTC
CASSLTVWAETQYF
>TRBJ2-5|.|many|TRBV7-2
TGTGCCAGCAGCGGGAGTATGGGGGAGACCCAGTACTTC
CASSGSMGETQYF
>TRBJ2-6|.|many|TRBV11-2
TGTGCCAGCAGCTTATTCGGCAGGGAGCCTGGGGCCAACGTCCTGACTTTC
CASSLFGREPGANVLTF
>TRBJ2-2|.|.|TRBV11-3
TGTGCCAGCGCTAGCGCCCACACCGGGGAGCTGTTTTTT
CASASAHTGELFF
>TRBJ1-3|TRBD1|.|TRBV5-4
TGTGCCAGCAGCTCGCCGACAGGGTCCGGAAACACCATATATTTT
CASSSPTGSGNTIYF
>TRBJ1-6|TRBD1|.|TRBV6-2/TRBV6-3
TGTGCCAGCAGCTCCGGGACAGATCGTGGTTCACCCCTCCACTTT
CASSSGTDRGSPLHF
>TRBJ2-7|.|few|TRBV19
TGTGCCAGTAGCTACGGGTCCGGAAGCTCCTACGAGCAGTACTTC
CASSYGSGSSYEQYF
>TRBJ1-3|.|many|TRBV12-3/TRBV12-4
TGTGCCAGTACTAAACAGGTCCTCTCTGGAAACACCATATATTTT
CASTKQVLSGNTIYF
>TRBJ1-3|.|.|TRBV9
TGTGCCAGCAGCCCATCGACAACTGGAAACACCATATATTTT
CASSPSTTGNTIYF
>TRBJ1-5|TRBD1|.|TRBV28
TGTGCCAGCAGTCCGCCGACAGGGAAAGGGATACGGAATCAGCCCCAGCATTTT
CASSPPTGKGIRNQPQHF
>TRBJ2-5|TRBD1|many|TRBV20-1
TGCAGTGCTCTTAGAGGGGGCGGAAAGACCCAGTACTTC
CSALRGGGKTQYF
>TRBJ2-3|TRBD2|.|TRBV11-2
TGTGCCAGCAGCTTTGGGCGGGGGGGGGTGGATACGCAGTATTTT
CASSFGRGGVDTQYF
>TRBJ1-1|.|.|TRBV7-2
TGTGCCAGCAGCTCCGCCCCCGGACGGGGGGTGAACACTGAAGCTTTCTTT
CASSSAPGRGVNTEAFF
>TRBJ1-6|.|.|TRBV20-1
TGCAGTGCTCACACAGGGTTAAGTTCACCCCTCCACTTT
CSAHTGLSSPLHF
>TRBJ2-3|TRBD2|.|TRBV7-2
TGTGCCAGCAGCTCAAGGGCTGGACTAGCGGGAGATACGCAGTATTTT
CASSSRAGLAGDTQYF
>TRBJ2-1|TRBD2|many|TRBV7-2
TGTGCCAGCAGCCGCGGGGGGGGCGGGGGCGGTGAGCAGTTCTTC
CASSRGGGGGGEQFF
>TRBJ2-5|.|.|TRBV2
TGTGCCAGCAGTGCCGACCAGGGAACCCAGTACTTC
CASSADQGTQYF
>TRBJ2-7|TRBD1|.|TRBV28
TGTGCCAGCAGTTTGGTAGGGGGCTTCTACGAGCAGTACTTC
CASSLVGGFYEQYF
>TRBJ2-3|.|many|TRBV11-2
TGTGCCAGCAGCTTAGATAGATATACGCAGTATTTT
CASSLDRYTQYF
>TRBJ1-2|.|few|TRBV4-3
TGCGCCAGCAGCCAAGGGGGGGGCGGCTGGAAGACCTTC
CASSQGGGGWKTF
>TRBJ1-1|.|.|TRBV20-1
TGCAGTGCTAGAGATTCGGCAGCCGGAAAAGCTTTCTTT
CSARDSAAGKAFF
>TRBJ1-6|.|.|TRBV10-3
TGTGCCATCAGTGACCAGGGACTATCACCCCTCCACTTT
CAISDQGLSPLHF
>TRBJ1-4|TRBD1|many|TRBV7-2
TGTGCCAGCAGCGAACGACAGGGAAATGAAAAACTGTTTTTT
CASSERQGNEKLFF
>TRBJ2-2|.|few|TRBV7-2
TGTGCCAGCACCCCGACGTCCGGGGAGCTGTTTTTT
CASTPTSGELFF
>TRBJ2-2|.|.|TRBV23-1
TGCGCCAGCAGTCAATCGGAGAAGCGGTCGAACACCGGGGAGCTGTTTTTT
CASSQSEKRSNTGELFF
>TRBJ1-4|TRBD1|many|TRBV5-5
TGTGCCAGCAGCTTGGACCCTAGACAGGGAACCACCGGACAGAATGAAAAACTGTTTTTT
CASSLDPRQGTTGQNEKLFF
>TRBJ2-5|.|.|TRBV12-3/TRBV12-4
TGTGCCAGCAGTTCCACTAGTCGGGAAACCCTCGACTTC
CASSSTSRETLDF
>TRBJ1-1|.|few|TRBV6-1
TGTGCCAGCAGTTATAACAGACTCATGAACACTGAAGCTTTCTTT
CASSYNRLMNTEAFF
>TRBJ1-2|TRBD1|.|TRBV27
TGTGCCAGCAGTTTATCGAACAGGGGCCGGTATGGCTACACCTTC
CASSLSNRGRYGYTF
>TRBJ2-2|.|many|TRBV7-6
TGTGCCAGCAGCACCCGGGAGACCGGGGAGCTGTTTTTT
CASSTRETGELFF
>TRBJ2-1|TRBD1|.|TRBV15
TGTGCCACCAGCAGGACAGGGGTACCCTACAATGAGCAGTTCTTC
CATSRTGVPYNEQFF
>TRBJ2-7|.|few|TRBV10-3
TGTGCCATCAGTGGGGCCTACGAGCAGTACTTC
CAISGAYEQYF
>TRBJ2-2|.|.|TRBV7-9
TGTGCCAGCAGCTTTAGCGGAGGGCGGACCGGGGAGCTGTTTTTT
CASSFSGGRTGELFF
>TRBJ2-1|.|few|TRBV11-3
TGTGCCAGCAGCCGGAACCAACTATCTAATGAGCAGTTCTTC
CASSRNQLSNEQFF
>TRBJ2-1|.|.|TRBV7-2
TGTGCCAGCAGCTTAGGGGGACGGCTGGGGCGAGGGGAGCAGTTCTTC
CASSLGGRLGRGEQFF
>TRBJ2-7|TRBD1|.|TRBV6-6
TGTGCCAGCACTCTCGACAGGGGCTACGAGCAGTACTTC
CASTLDRGYEQYF
>TRBJ1-5|TRBD1|many|TRBV14
TGTGCCAGCAGTGTAGACAGGGGTGCCAATCAGCCCCAGCATTTT
CASSVDRGANQPQHF
>TRBJ2-3|TRBD2|.|TRBV2
TGTGCCAGCAGGGCCAGGCGGGGAGGGGCAGATACGCAGTATTTT
CASRARRGGADTQYF
>TRBJ2-7|.|many|TRBV7-6
TGTGCCAGCAGCCCCCTCGCGGAGGTCGAGCAGTACTTC
CASSPLAEVEQYF
>TRBJ2-1|.|.|TRBV4-3
TGCGCCAGCAGCGGGTTACCGGGGGAAGACAATGAGCAGTTCTTC
CASSGLPGEDNEQFF
>TRBJ2-5|TRBD2|few|TRBV20-1
TGCAGTGCTAGGACTAGCGGGACCCAAGAGACCCAGTACTTC
CSARTSGTQETQYF
>TRBJ1-2|TRBD1|.|TRBV18
TGTGCCAGCTCACCGACGGGACAGGGTAGCTATGGCTACACCTTC
CASSPTGQGSYGYTF
>TRBJ2-7|TRBD2|.|TRBV12-3/TRBV12-4
TGTGCCAGCAGTTCCACAACTAGCGTGGGCGAGCAGTACTTC
CASSSTTSVGEQYF
>TRBJ2-1|TRBD1|few|TRBV4-2
TGTGCCAGCAGACCCGCGGACAGGGTGGTGGACAATGAGCAGTTCTTC
CASRPADRVVDNEQFF
>TRBJ2-1|.|many|TRBV5-4
TGTGCCAGCACCCACAGAGGGAGCGGGCGGACCAGTTTTGGTGAGCAGTTCTTC
CASTHRGSGRTSFGEQFF
>TRBJ1-1|.|.|TRBV6-2/TRBV6-3
TGTGCCAGCAGTACCTGGGGCGCTGAAGCTTTCTTT
CASSTWGAEAFF
>TRBJ2-1|.|few|TRBV20-1
TGCAGTGCAGGGGTTGCGGGCGACCTTTACAATGAGCAGTTCTTC
CSAGVAGDLYNEQFF
>TRBJ1-5|.|few|TRBV15
TGTGCCACCCGACGTATTGGGGACACCAATCAGCCCCAGCATTTT
CATRRIGDTNQPQHF
>TRBJ2-5|TRBD2|.|TRBV10-3
TGTGCCACCACTCAAGCGGGAGGGCAAGAGACCCAGTACTTC
CATTQAGGQETQYF
>TRBJ1-2|.|.|TRBV12-5
TGTGCTAGTGGTTTGGTAGCTCCGGCAGCTAACTATGGCTACACCTTC
CASGLVAPAANYGYTF
>TRBJ1-4|.|few|TRBV25-1
TGTGCCAGCAGTACGACCGGGGAAAAACTGTTTTTT
CASSTTGEKLFF